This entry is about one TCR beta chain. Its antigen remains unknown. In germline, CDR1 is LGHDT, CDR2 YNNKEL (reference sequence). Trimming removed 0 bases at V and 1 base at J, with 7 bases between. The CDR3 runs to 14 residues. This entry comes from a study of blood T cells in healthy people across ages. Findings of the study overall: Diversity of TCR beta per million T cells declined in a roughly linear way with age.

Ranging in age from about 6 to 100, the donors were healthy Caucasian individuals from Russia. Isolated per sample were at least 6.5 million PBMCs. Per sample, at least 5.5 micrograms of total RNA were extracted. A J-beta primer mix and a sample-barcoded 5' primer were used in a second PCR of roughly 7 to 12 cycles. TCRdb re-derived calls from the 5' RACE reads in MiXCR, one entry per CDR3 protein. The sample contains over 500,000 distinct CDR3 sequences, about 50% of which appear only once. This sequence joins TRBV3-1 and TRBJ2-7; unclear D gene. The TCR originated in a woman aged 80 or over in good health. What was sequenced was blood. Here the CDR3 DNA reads TGTGCCAGCAGCCAAGAGTGGCAGTCCTACGAGCAGTACTTC. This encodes CASSQEWQSYEQYF.